The 27 T cell receptor beta chains in this list originate from one sample, sequenced in a study of CD4+ T cells in melanoma. TCRdb's table, derived via immunoSEQ multiplex PCR, lists solely in-frame clones and lacks some. This sample has around 100,000 clones, with around 92% found just once. Sample: peripheral blood. Every receptor here comes from a human donor with melanoma.

The genes are TRBV16 and TRBJ1-2; TRBD1 might be the D (5 bases). The CDR3 consists of 18 residues. Per the germline V gene, CDR1 is KGHSY and CDR2 is FQNENV. Trimming removed 4 bases from V and 8 bases from J, with 29 bases in between. CDR3 in DNA: TGTGCCAGCAGCCGAAGCCCGGACGTGTCGACCGCGGGGCAAGGCTACACCTTC. The encoded protein is CASSRSPDVSTAGQGYTF.

This chain uses TRBV27 with TRBJ1-1; no definite D call. Deletions cut 1 base from V and 3 bases from J, with 6 bases between. The germline CDR1 and CDR2 sequences are MNHEY and SMNVEV (reference sequence). CDR3 size: 13 residues. CDR3 bases: TGTGCCAGCAGTTTATTGCTGGACACTGAAGCTTTCTTT. Amino acids: CASSLLLDTEAFF.

The CDR3 spells CATSRDLGEKLFF. DNA of the CDR3: TGTGCCACCAGCAGAGATTTGGGGGAAAAACTGTTTTTT. The V and J genes are TRBV15 and TRBJ1-4; D ambiguous. V was clipped by 0 bases and J by 8 bases, with 7 bases between them. The CDR3 consists of 13 residues. Germline V gives CDR1 LNHNV, CDR2 YYDKDF (reference sequence).

Written as DNA, the CDR3 is TGTGCCAGCAGGAACCAACGGGACGCCAGACTGGGGGAGACCCAGTACTTC. Protein: CASRNQRDARLGETQYF. The chain links TRBV18 to TRBJ2-5; tentatively, D is TRBD1 or TRBD2 (5 bases each). The ends were cut back, 8 bases at V and 5 bases at J, with 27 bases in the middle. Per the germline V gene, CDR1 is KGHSH and CDR2 is LQKENI. CDR3 length equals 17 residues.

The chain joins TRBV5-4 to TRBJ1-5; D possibly corresponds to TRBD1 (5 bases). Germline V gene lookup returns CDR1 SGHNT and CDR2 YYREEE (reference sequence). This CDR3 region has 18 residues. V lost 0 bases, J lost 0 bases, and 16 bases lay in between. CDR3 DNA: TGTGCCAGCAGCTTGGTACGGGGGGGTCCCTATAGCAATCAGCCCCAGCATTTT. This sequence encodes CASSLVRGGPYSNQPQHF.

The chain couples TRBV10-3 to TRBJ1-2; 9 positions agree with TRBD1. The CDR3 contains 15 residues. Looked up from germline, CDR1 is ENHRY and CDR2 is SYGVKD. J gave up 4 bases and V 6 bases, and 9 bases lay outside the gene matches. CDR3 loop: CAISPDRGQGYGYTF. CDR3 sequence (DNA): TGTGCCATCAGCCCGGACAGGGGTCAAGGCTATGGCTACACCTTC.

J is TRBJ2-3 and V is TRBV28; tentatively, D is TRBD1 (6 bases). CDR1 MDHEN and CDR2 SYDVKM come from the germline V gene. The CDR3 runs to 15 residues. Trimming took 5 bases from V and 0 from J, leaving 12 bases between them. The CDR3: CASSLQGRSTDTQYF. In nucleotides, the CDR3 is TGTGCCAGCAGTCTACAGGGTCGTAGCACAGATACGCAGTATTTT.

Only one count was recorded for this clone. The chain joins TRBV4-2 to TRBJ2-3; D may be TRBD2 (6 bases). The CDR3 extends over 14 amino acids. CDR1 and CDR2 (germline): LGHNA, YNFKEQ. V dropped 4 bases and J dropped 4 bases, with 12 bases sitting between them. CDR3 nucleotides: TGTGCCAGCAGCCCCCCTGGCGGGGCAGATACGCAGTATTTT. Protein product: CASSPPGGADTQYF.

The V and J genes are TRBV5-4 and TRBJ2-5, with 10 positions matching TRBD2. The CDR3 is made up of 16 amino acids. Per the germline V gene, CDR1 is SGHNT and CDR2 is YYREEE (reference sequence). V trimming: 0 bases; J trimming: 5 bases; junction bases outside the gene matches: 7. The CDR3 bases are TGTGCCAGCAGCTTGGAAACTAGCGGGGTCCTCGAGACCCAGTACTTC. It encodes CASSLETSGVLETQYF.

The rearrangement links TRBV6-1 to TRBJ2-7; 7 positions agree with TRBD2. The CDR3 is 13 amino acids. Germline lookup yields CDR1 MNHNS and CDR2 SASEGT. The J segment lost 3 bases and the V segment lost 8 bases, leaving 7 bases of the junction unmatched. The CDR3 region has the DNA TGTGCCAGCGGAAGGGCTAGCGGCTACGAGCAGTACTTC. Translated: CASGRASGYEQYF.

This chain joins TRBV19 and TRBJ1-5; 8 bases agree with TRBD1. V dropped 8 bases and J dropped 6; count of bases not matched to a gene: 9. Germline V gene data show CDR1 as LNHDA and CDR2 as SQIVND (reference sequence). The CDR3 is 14 residues long. The CDR3 DNA sequence: TGTGCCAGTCAAAATCAGGGGGCTCGTCAGCCCCAGCATTTT. This encodes CASQNQGARQPQHF. The variable domain in full, completed from reference TRBV19 and TRBJ1-5, reads DGGITQSPKYLFRKEGQNVTLSCEQNLNHDAMYWYRQDPGQGLRLIYYSQIVNDFQKGDIAEGYSVSREKKESFPLTVTSAQKNPTAFYLCASQNQGARQPQHFGDGTRLSIL.

CDR3 sequence: CASSHPNTGELFF. CDR3 nucleotide sequence: TGTGCCAGCTCACATCCGAACACCGGGGAGCTGTTTTTT. V usage is TRBV18 and J usage is TRBJ2-2; D gene ambiguous. Trimming took off 4 bases at V and 0 bases at J, with 3 bases between the two ends. In germline, CDR1 is KGHSH, CDR2 LQKENI. The CDR3 sequence is 13 residues long.

The rearrangement links TRBV7-9 to TRBJ2-1; 9 bases are shared with TRBD1. With V trimmed by 7 bases and J by 3 bases, 16 bases remained unmatched. The germline CDR1 and CDR2 sequences are SEHNR and FQNEAQ (reference sequence). The length of the CDR3 is 18 residues. The CDR3 DNA reads TGTGCCAGCACACCCGACCCGGGACAGGGCGGGCTCTACAATGAGCAGTTCTTC. It translates to CASTPDPGQGGLYNEQFF.

The rearrangement links TRBV12-5 to TRBJ2-4; 8 nucleotides agree with TRBD2. Germline CDR1 reads LGHNT; CDR2 reads FRNRAP. The CDR3 sequence is 13 residues long. Trimming removed 6 bases from V and 5 bases from J; junction bases left unmatched: 3. The CDR3 spells CASGSGSQNIQYF. CDR3 DNA sequence: TGTGCTAGTGGAAGCGGGAGCCAAAACATTCAGTACTTC. The full variable domain, completed using reference TRBV12-5 and TRBJ2-4, is DARVTQTPRHKVTEMGQEVTMRCQPILGHNTVFWYRQTMMQGLELLAYFRNRAPLDDSGMPKDRFSAEMPDATLATLKIQPSEPRDSAVYFCASGSGSQNIQYFGAGTRLSVL.

This chain links TRBV9 with TRBJ2-7; tentatively, D is TRBD1 or TRBD2 (5 bases each). From germline, CDR1 is SGDLS and CDR2 YYNGEE. V was shortened by 4 bases and J by 5 bases, with 13 bases between the two germline ends. The CDR3 sequence is 13 residues long. CDR3 region: CASSPAGTNEQYF. For the CDR3, the DNA is TGTGCCAGCAGCCCCGCCGGGACCAACGAGCAGTACTTC.

The gene calls are TRBV15 and TRBJ1-1; 8 bases line up with TRBD1. V was clipped by 2 bases and J by 0 bases; unmatched bases: 8. The germline V gene encodes CDR1 LNHNV and CDR2 YYDKDF (reference sequence). The CDR3 spans 17 residues. CDR3 coding DNA: TGTGCCACCAGCAGAACCGGACAGGGAGTCATGAACACTGAAGCTTTCTTT. It translates to CATSRTGQGVMNTEAFF.

V gene TRBV23-1 combines with J gene TRBJ2-5; D is undetermined. TRBV23-1 falls under the ORF class, with uncertain function. Trimming cost V 3 bases and J 2 bases, with 4 bases left between them. This CDR3 has 12 amino acids. The CDR3 region is CASSHAQETQYF. CDR3 sequence (DNA): TGCGCCAGCAGTCACGCTCAAGAGACCCAGTACTTC.

The chain joins TRBV29-1 to TRBJ1-2; D is uncertain. V lost 1 base and J lost 4, with 4 bases in between. CDR3 length: 11 residues. Germline V gene sequence: CDR1 SQVTM, CDR2 ANQGSEA. This chain's CDR3 is CSVEGPYGYTF. The CDR3, as DNA: TGCAGCGTTGAAGGACCCTATGGCTACACCTTC.

The chain uses TRBV5-5 and TRBJ2-7; tentatively, D is TRBD1 (5 bases). CDR3 length: 14 residues. Germline V gene lookup returns CDR1 SGHKS and CDR2 YYEKEE (reference sequence). Between the trimmed V and J ends, which lost 0 bases and 4 bases, there was a span of 11 bases. In nucleotides, the CDR3 is TGTGCCAGCAGCTTGGCGCCAGGGCCTTACGAGCAGTACTTC. It yields the protein CASSLAPGPYEQYF.

This clone appeared once. V and J are TRBV5-4 and TRBJ2-7; D remains unclear. V shed 2 bases and J shed 6 bases, with 15 bases lying between them. The CDR3 has 14 amino acids. Germline V CDR1 and CDR2: SGHNT, YYREEE (reference sequence). The CDR3 sequence is CASSLKLGRGEQYF. DNA for the CDR3: TGTGCCAGCAGCTTAAAATTGGGTCGCGGCGAGCAGTACTTC.

This chain connects TRBV5-1 to TRBJ1-5; D might be TRBD1 (5 bases). Trimming stripped 0 bases from V and 3 bases from J, with 10 bases between. Per the germline V gene, CDR1 is SGHRS and CDR2 is YFSETQ. The CDR3 totals 15 residues. CDR3 in DNA: TGCGCCAGCAGCTTGGGTGGGGCTACCAATCAGCCCCAGCATTTT. Translation: CASSLGGATNQPQHF.

This clone was seen only once. This sequence joins TRBV23-1 and TRBJ2-7; no reliable D call. TRBV23-1 is treated as an ORF (open reading frame) with a function not yet certain. The CDR3 covers 14 residues. Trimming cost V 4 bases and J 4 bases, with 14 bases left between them. CDR3 coding DNA: TGCGCCAGCAGTCCACTACTCTGCTTATACGAGCAGTACTTC. It specifies CASSPLLCLYEQYF.

This chain connects TRBV11-1 to TRBJ2-7; D gene unclear. The V gene lost 5 bases and the J gene lost 1 base, with 18 bases spanning the gap. CDR1 and CDR2 (germline): SGHAT, FQDESV (reference sequence). The CDR3 loop spans 16 amino acids. The CDR3 DNA is TGTGCCAGCAGCGCCCCCAGTGGGCGAGGATCCTACGAGCAGTACTTC. It codes for CASSAPSGRGSYEQYF.

This rearrangement joins TRBV27 to TRBJ1-5, with a weak D call TRBD1 (5 bases). Germline CDR1 is MNHEY and CDR2 is SMNVEV (reference sequence). Deletions cut 0 bases from V and 3 bases from J, with 9 bases between. The CDR3 sequence is 15 residues long. The CDR3 loop reads CASSLSGRANQPQHF. DNA of the CDR3: TGTGCCAGCAGTTTATCGGGCAGGGCCAATCAGCCCCAGCATTTT.

The chain has TRBV10-3 and TRBJ2-1; TRBD2 aligns across 11 bases. The CDR3 loop spans 16 amino acids. Germline CDR1 and CDR2: ENHRY and SYGVKD. V was clipped by 0 bases and J by 6 bases; unmatched bases: 4. The CDR3 region is CAISESMTSGANEQFF. The CDR3 DNA sequence: TGTGCCATCAGTGAGTCGATGACTAGCGGGGCCAATGAGCAGTTCTTC.

In its sample, this clone was seen a few times. This chain uses TRBV6-5 with TRBJ2-7; 8 bases are a match to TRBD2. Trimming cost V 3 bases and J 2 bases; bases outside gene matches: 9. This CDR3 contains 16 residues. CDR1 and CDR2 from the germline V gene are MNHEY and SVGAGI. The DNA for the CDR3 is TGTGCCAGCAGTTATCGGGGTCCAGCGGGAGCCTACGAGCAGTACTTC. Translating gives CASSYRGPAGAYEQYF.

This rearrangement joins TRBV6-5 to TRBJ2-1; D perhaps matches TRBD1 (6 bases). The length of the CDR3 is 16 residues. Germline CDR1 MNHEY, CDR2 SVGAGI. Between the trimmed V and J ends, which lost 0 bases and 6 bases, there was a span of 15 bases. This chain's CDR3 is CASSYSVPGGRNEQFF. CDR3 in DNA: TGTGCCAGCAGTTACTCGGTGCCTGGGGGCCGCAATGAGCAGTTCTTC.